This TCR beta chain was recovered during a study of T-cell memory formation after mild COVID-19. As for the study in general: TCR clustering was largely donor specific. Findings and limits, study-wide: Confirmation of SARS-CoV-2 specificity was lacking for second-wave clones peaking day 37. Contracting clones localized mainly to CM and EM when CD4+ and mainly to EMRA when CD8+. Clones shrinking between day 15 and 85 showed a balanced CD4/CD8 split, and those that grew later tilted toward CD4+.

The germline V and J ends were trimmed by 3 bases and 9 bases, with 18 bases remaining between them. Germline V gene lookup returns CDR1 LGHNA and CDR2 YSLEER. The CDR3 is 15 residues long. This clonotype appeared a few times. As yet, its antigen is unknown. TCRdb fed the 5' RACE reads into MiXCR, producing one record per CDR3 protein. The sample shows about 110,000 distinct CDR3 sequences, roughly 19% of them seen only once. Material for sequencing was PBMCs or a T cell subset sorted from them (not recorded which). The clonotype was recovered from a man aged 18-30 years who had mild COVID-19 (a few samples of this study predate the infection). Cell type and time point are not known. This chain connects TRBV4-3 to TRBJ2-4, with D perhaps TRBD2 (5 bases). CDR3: CASSQLAGKNPIQYF. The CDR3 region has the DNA TGCGCCAGCAGCCAGCTAGCCGGGAAAAACCCCATTCAGTACTTC.